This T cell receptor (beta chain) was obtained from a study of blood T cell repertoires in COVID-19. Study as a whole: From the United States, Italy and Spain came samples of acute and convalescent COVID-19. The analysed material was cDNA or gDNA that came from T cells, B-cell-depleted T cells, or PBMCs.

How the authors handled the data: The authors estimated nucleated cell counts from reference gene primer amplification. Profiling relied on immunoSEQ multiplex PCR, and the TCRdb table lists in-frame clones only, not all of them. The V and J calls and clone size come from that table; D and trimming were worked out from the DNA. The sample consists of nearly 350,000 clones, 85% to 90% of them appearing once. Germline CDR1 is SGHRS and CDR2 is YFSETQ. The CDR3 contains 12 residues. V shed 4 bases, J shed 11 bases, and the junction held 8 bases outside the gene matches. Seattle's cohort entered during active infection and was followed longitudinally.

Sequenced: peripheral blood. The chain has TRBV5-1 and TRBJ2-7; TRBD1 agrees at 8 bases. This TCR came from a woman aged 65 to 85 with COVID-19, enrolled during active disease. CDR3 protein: CASSREQGEKYF. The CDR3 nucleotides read TGCGCCAGCAGCAGAGAACAGGGGGAGAAGTACTTC.